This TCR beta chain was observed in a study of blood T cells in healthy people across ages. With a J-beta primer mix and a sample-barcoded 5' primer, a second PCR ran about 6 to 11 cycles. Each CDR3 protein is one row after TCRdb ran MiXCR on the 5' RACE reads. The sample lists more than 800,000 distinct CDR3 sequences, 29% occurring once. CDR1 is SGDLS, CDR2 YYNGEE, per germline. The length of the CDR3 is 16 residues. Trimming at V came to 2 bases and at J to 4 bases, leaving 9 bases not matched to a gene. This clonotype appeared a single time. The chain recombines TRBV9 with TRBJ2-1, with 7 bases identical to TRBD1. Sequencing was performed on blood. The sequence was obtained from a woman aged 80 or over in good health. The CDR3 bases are TGTGCCAGCAGCGTCTCCTCTCGACAGGGTTACAATGAGCAGTTCTTC. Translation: CASSVSSRQGYNEQFF.